This TCR beta chain was observed in a study of T cells in Graves' hyperthyroidism and ophthalmopathy. Germline values: CDR1 SQVTM, CDR2 ANQGSEA. CDR3 size: 12 residues. V was pared by 8 bases and J by 1 base, with 8 bases between. There were TCR beta CDR3 regions amplified from RNA transcripts. HTBI primers were the set used in a first-round RT-PCR of the TCR CDR3. TCRdb processed the multiplex PCR reads anew with MiXCR; each CDR3 protein has one entry. The table has approximately 480,000 distinct CDR3 sequences, less than 25% seen once. Patients aged 18 to 65 had newly diagnosed hyperthyroidism of under 2 months' duration. Orbital computed tomography and thyroid ultrasound, together with serum TRAb and thyroxine and clinical symptoms, were used for diagnoses.

Material for sequencing was blood. The genes are TRBV29-1 and TRBJ2-2; a weak D match, TRBD2 (6 bases). The sequence was obtained from a man younger than 35 with Graves' hyperthyroidism. The CDR3: CSLRENTGELFF. The CDR3 DNA follows: TGCAGCCTGCGGGAGAACACCGGGGAGCTGTTTTTT.